This T cell receptor (beta chain) was captured in a study of blood T cell repertoires in COVID-19. The overall study: Acute and convalescent COVID-19 samples came from the United States, Italy and Spain. From T cells, B-cell-depleted T cells, or PBMCs came the material, which was cDNA or gDNA.

Sequencing was performed with immunoSEQ multiplex PCR; in TCRdb, only in-frame clones are kept and a portion is missing. The sample includes 35,000 to 50,000 clones, around 89% seen only once; the top ten take about 16%. This CDR3 has 15 residues. Germline V gives CDR1 MDHEN, CDR2 SYDVKM. Trimming pared 4 bases from V and 5 bases from J, leaving 17 bases between. The material sequenced was peripheral blood. The V and J genes are TRBV28 and TRBJ2-5, with TRBD2 as a possible D gene (6 bases). This clonotype was sampled from a man aged 65 to 79 with active COVID-19. CDR3 residues: CASSSLEGVVETQYF. For the CDR3, the DNA is TGTGCCAGCAGTTCCTTGGAGGGAGTGGTGGAGACCCAGTACTTC.